Given below is one TCR beta chain in context. The target antigen is unknown. This record belongs to a study of lymphopenia after photon versus proton radiotherapy. Overall study results and limits: Survival link was tested only in deceased patients; proton benefit remains a possibility. Post-nadir diversity loss with photons came from oligoclonal expansion, particularly CD8+ Temra cells. Relative stability marked proton patients; photon patients lost diversity and naive cells.

CDR3 length equals 13 residues. Germline V gives CDR1 LNHDA, CDR2 SQIVND (reference sequence). V was trimmed by 3 bases and J by 7 bases, leaving 12 bases between them. The protocol was immunoSEQ multiplex PCR, while the TCRdb copy is restricted to in-frame clones and leaves out a portion. The sample yields approximately 65,000 clones, roughly 87% seen once. The sample in question was peripheral blood, obtained from a patient treated with proton-based radiotherapy. The chain couples TRBV19 to TRBJ1-1, with TRBD1 as a possible D gene (6 bases). The clonotype originates from an elderly man with esophageal cancer. The CDR3 region has the DNA TGTGCCAGTAGTATGGGGCAGGGGCTTGAAGCTTTCTTT. Amino acids: CASSMGQGLEAFF.